The 5 T cell receptor beta chains reported below all come from one sample, sequenced in a study of breast tumors, draining lymph nodes, adjacent tissues. Breast cancer patients provided tissue from their axillary draining lymph nodes. TCRdb processed the multiplex PCR reads anew with MiXCR; each CDR3 protein has one entry. The sample consists of about 89,000 distinct CDR3 sequences, over 25% of them appearing once. Material for sequencing was axillary lymph node tissue. The receptors derive from a female donor with breast cancer. Some clones in this sample may be carry-over from other donors' samples.

In this sample, this clonotype turned up many times. The rearrangement links TRBV18 to TRBJ1-4; perhaps TRBD1 as D (5 bases). This CDR3 is 14 amino acids long. V was pared by 2 bases and J by 7 bases, with 11 bases between. CDR1 is KGHSH, CDR2 LQKENI, per germline. The DNA of the CDR3 is TGTGCCAGCTCACCAGGGACGCCGAGTGAAAAACTGTTTTTT. Translating it yields CASSPGTPSEKLFF.

This clonotype was recorded at least ten times. This rearrangement joins TRBV10-3 to TRBJ1-1, with 9 bases that match TRBD1. The CDR3 extends over 14 amino acids. Germline loops: CDR1 ENHRY, CDR2 SYGVKD. Losses at the gene ends were 7 bases for V and 0 bases for J; bases not matched to a gene: 3. CDR3 amino acids: CAITGTGMNTEAFF. CDR3 in DNA: TGTGCCATCACCGGGACAGGGATGAACACTGAAGCTTTCTTT.

The chain recombines TRBV15 with TRBJ1-6, with D tentatively TRBD1 (5 bases). Trimming cost V 2 bases and J 6 bases, with 17 bases left between them. This CDR3 has 17 amino acids. Germline CDR1 LNHNV, CDR2 YYDKDF (reference sequence). DNA for the CDR3: TGTGCCACCAGCAGAAAGGTCTCTAGGACAAGTAATTCACCCCTCCACTTT. It is translated as CATSRKVSRTSNSPLHF.

This clonotype has a count of ten or more. V and J are TRBV7-2 and TRBJ1-3; a weak D match, TRBD1 (6 bases). This CDR3 region has 15 residues. Germline CDR1 SGHTA, CDR2 FQGNSA. Trimming took 5 bases from V and 3 from J, leaving 14 bases between them. CDR3 sequence: CASSASGAGGNTIYF. The CDR3 coding sequence is TGTGCCAGCAGCGCGTCAGGGGCGGGTGGAAACACCATATATTTT.

V gene TRBV20-1 combines with J gene TRBJ2-1; TRBD2 might be the D (6 bases). The V end lost 5 bases, the J end lost 4 bases, and 12 bases lay between the germline ends. From germline, CDR1 is DFQATT and CDR2 SNEGSKA (reference sequence). This CDR3 region has 13 residues. In DNA form, the CDR3 reads TGCAGTGCTGTAGCGGACCATTACAATGAGCAGTTCTTC. It specifies CSAVADHYNEQFF.